This TCR beta chain was recorded in a study of blood T cell repertoires in COVID-19. Libraries were prepared by immunoSEQ multiplex PCR; TCRdb keeps only in-frame clonotypes and omits some of them. The sample holds around 99,000 clones, about three quarters seen once. The germline V gene has CDR1 LNHNV and CDR2 YYDKDF (reference sequence). Trimming removed 7 bases from V and 5 bases from J, with 14 bases in between. The CDR3 consists of 14 residues. This clonotype was obtained from a man between 45 and 60 years old who had recovered from COVID-19. The sequencing sample was made of peripheral blood. The chain couples TRBV15 to TRBJ2-2; D is possibly TRBD1 (6 bases). This CDR3 reads CATTTDRLTGELFF. Written as DNA, the CDR3 is TGTGCCACCACCACGGACAGATTGACCGGGGAGCTGTTTTTT.